Sequencing of this TCR beta chain was carried out in a study of sequential checkpoint blockade in melanoma. Study overall: TCRβ was sequenced from DNA of some 89 pretreatment tumors.

Treatment of the sample: randomized to nivolumab then ipilimumab (arm A) or the reverse (arm B). Broader study findings: Rising tumor T-cell fraction and clonality meant about 30 times likelier benefit.

Per the germline V gene, CDR1 is SGHRS and CDR2 is YFSETQ. V dropped 4 bases and J dropped 8 bases, with 22 bases sitting between them. This CDR3 has 16 residues. Remarks on this clone: Its target is unknown.

This table comes from immunoSEQ multiplex PCR, and its TCRdb copy is limited to in-frame clones, with some not included. The sample shows tens of thousands of clones, roughly 32% of them seen only once. This clonotype was sampled from a human donor with melanoma. The sample here was tumor tissue (inferred from file names), taken from a patient given nivolumab and ipilimumab in sequence. V and J are TRBV5-1 and TRBJ2-1, with D perhaps matching TRBD1 or TRBD2 (5 bases each). The CDR3 DNA follows: TGCGCCAGCAGCGGGGACCAATTAGGGGCAGGCGATGAGCAGTTCTTC. This codes for CASSGDQLGAGDEQFF.